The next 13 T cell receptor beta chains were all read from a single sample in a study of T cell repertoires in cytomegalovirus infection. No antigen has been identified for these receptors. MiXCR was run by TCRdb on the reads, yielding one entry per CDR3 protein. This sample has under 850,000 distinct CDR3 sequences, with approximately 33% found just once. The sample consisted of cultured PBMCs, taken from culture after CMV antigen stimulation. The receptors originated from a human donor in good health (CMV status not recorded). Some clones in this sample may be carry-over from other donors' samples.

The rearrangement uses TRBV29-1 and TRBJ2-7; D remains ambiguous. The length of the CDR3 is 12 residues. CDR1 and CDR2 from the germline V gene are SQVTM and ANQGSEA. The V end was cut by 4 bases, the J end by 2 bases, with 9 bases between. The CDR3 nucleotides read TGCAGCGTTGGAGGCGGACCCTACGAGCAGTACTTC. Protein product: CSVGGGPYEQYF.

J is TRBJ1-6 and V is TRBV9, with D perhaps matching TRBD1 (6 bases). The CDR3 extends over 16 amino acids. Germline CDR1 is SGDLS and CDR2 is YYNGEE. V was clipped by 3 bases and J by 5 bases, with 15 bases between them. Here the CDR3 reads CASSAQGGRNNSPLHF. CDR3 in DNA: TGTGCCAGCAGCGCCCAAGGGGGGCGCAATAATTCACCCCTCCACTTT.

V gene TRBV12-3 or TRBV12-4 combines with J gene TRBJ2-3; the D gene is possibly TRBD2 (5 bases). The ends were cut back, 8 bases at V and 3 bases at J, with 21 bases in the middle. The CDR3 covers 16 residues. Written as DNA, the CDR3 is TGTGCCAGCTCACGAAGTCCCGGGATTGGGACAGATACGCAGTATTTT. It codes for CASSRSPGIGTDTQYF.

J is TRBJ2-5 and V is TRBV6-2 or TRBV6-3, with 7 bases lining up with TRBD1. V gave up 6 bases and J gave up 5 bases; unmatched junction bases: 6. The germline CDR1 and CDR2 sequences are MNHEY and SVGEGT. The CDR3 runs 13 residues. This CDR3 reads CASSPGQWETQYF. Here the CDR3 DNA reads TGTGCCAGCAGCCCGGGACAGTGGGAGACCCAGTACTTC.

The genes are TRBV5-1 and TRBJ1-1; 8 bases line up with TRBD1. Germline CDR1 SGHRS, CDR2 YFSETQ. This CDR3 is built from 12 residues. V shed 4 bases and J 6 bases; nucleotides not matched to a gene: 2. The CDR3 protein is CASSQDRAEAFF. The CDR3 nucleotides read TGCGCCAGCAGCCAGGACAGGGCTGAAGCTTTCTTT.

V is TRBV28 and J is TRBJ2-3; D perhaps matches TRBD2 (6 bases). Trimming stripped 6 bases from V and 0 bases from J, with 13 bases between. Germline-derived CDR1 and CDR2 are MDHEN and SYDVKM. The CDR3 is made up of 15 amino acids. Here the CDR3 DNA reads TGTGCCAGCAGCCGCGGGACGGAAAGCACAGATACGCAGTATTTT. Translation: CASSRGTESTDTQYF.

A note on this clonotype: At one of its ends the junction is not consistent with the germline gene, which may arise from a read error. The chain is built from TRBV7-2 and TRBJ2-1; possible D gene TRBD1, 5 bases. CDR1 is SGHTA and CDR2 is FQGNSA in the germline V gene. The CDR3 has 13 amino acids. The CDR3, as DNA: TGTGCCAGCAGCTCAAGGGGTTGGAATGAGCAGTCCTTC. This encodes CASSSRGWNEQSF.

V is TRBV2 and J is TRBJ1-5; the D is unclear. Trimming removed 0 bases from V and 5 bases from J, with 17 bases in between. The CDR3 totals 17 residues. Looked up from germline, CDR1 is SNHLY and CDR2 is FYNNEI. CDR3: CASSEALRAGGDQPQHF. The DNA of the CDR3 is TGTGCCAGCAGTGAAGCGCTGAGAGCAGGCGGGGATCAGCCCCAGCATTTT. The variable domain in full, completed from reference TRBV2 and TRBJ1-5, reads EPEVTQTPSHQVTQMGQEVILRCVPISNHLYFYWYRQILGQKVEFLVSFYNNEISEKSEIFDDQFSVERPDGSNFTLKIRSTKLEDSAMYFCASSEALRAGGDQPQHFGDGTRLSIL.

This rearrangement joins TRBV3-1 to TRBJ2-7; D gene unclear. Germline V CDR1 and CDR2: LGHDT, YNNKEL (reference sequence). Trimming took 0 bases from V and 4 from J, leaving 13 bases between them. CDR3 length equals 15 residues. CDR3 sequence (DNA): TGTGCCAGCAGCCAAGAGTACCTCCTCTCTTACGAGCAGTACTTC. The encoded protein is CASSQEYLLSYEQYF.

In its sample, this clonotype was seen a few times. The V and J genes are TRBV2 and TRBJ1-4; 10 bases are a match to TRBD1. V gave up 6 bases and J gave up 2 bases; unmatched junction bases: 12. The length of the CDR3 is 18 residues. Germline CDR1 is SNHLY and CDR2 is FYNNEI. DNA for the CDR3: TGTGCCAGCAGGGGACGGGACAGGGGAGTTGGGACTAATGAAAAACTGTTTTTT. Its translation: CASRGRDRGVGTNEKLFF.

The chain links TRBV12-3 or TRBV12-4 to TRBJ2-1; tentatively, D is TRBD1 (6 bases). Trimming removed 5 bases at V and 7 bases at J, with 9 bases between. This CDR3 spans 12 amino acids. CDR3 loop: CASSPQGNEQFF. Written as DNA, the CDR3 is TGTGCCAGCAGTCCCCAGGGGAATGAGCAGTTCTTC.

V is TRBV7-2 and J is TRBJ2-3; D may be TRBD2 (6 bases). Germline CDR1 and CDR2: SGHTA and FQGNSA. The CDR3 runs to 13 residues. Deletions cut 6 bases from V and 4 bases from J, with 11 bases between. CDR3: CASSREIPDTQYF. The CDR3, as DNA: TGTGCCAGCAGTCGGGAGATCCCAGATACGCAGTATTTT.

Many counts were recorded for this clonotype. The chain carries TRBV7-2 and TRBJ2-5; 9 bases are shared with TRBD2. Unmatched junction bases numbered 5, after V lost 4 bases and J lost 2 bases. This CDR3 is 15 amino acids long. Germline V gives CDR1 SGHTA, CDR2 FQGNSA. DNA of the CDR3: TGTGCCAGCAGCTCTTCTAGCGGGATGCAAGAGACCCAGTACTTC. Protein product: CASSSSSGMQETQYF. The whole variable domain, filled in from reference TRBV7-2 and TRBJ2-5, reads GAGVSQSPSNKVTEKGKDVELRCDPISGHTALYWYRQSLGQGLEFLIYFQGNSAPDKSGLPSDRFSAERTGGSVSTLTIQRTQQEDSAVYLCASSSSSGMQETQYFGPGTRLLVL.